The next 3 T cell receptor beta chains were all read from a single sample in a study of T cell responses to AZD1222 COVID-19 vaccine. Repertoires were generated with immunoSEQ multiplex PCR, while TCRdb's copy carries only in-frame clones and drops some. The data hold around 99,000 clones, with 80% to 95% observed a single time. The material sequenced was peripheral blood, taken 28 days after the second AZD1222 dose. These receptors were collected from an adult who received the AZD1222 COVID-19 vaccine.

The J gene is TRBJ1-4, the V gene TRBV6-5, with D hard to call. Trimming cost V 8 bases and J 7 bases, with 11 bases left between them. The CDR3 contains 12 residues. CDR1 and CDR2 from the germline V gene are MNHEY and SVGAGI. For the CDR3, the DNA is TGTGCCAGCCGGGATCTGACTGAAAAACTGTTTTTT. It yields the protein CASRDLTEKLFF.

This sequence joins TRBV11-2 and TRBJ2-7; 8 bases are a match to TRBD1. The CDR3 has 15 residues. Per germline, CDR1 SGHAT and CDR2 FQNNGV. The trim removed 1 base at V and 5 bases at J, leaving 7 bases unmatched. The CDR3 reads CASSLAGQGAHEQYF. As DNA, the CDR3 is TGTGCCAGCAGCTTAGCAGGGCAGGGGGCGCACGAGCAGTACTTC.

Written as DNA, the CDR3 is TGTGCCAGCAGCGTGGCGGGCCCCTCCTATAATTCACCCCTCCACTTT. It specifies CASSVAGPSYNSPLHF. The V and J genes are TRBV9 and TRBJ1-6; D is unclear. Trimming pared 2 bases from V and 0 bases from J, leaving 9 bases between. The CDR3 is 16 residues long. Germline loops: CDR1 SGDLS, CDR2 YYNGEE.